The clone carrying this TCR beta chain turned up a few times. Those enrolled in Seattle joined during active infection and were followed longitudinally afterward. This specimen comes from a study of blood T cell repertoires in COVID-19. The overall study: Italy, Spain and the United States were the sources of the convalescent and acute COVID-19 samples. The cDNA or gDNA used as material had been derived from T cells, B-cell-depleted T cells, or PBMCs.

Clones were sequenced by immunoSEQ multiplex PCR, and TCRdb holds only the in-frame ones, with some missing. In the table there are 200,000 to 250,000 clones, 70% to 90% of which are singletons. Sequencing was done on a sample of peripheral blood. The receptor was isolated from a man aged 50-59 years with COVID-19, enrolled during active disease.

CDR3 loop: CATSRDFPPQGDTQYF. The CDR3 nucleotides are TGTGCCACCAGCAGAGATTTTCCTCCCCAGGGAGATACGCAGTATTTT. The chain employs TRBV15 and TRBJ2-3; weak D call: TRBD1 (5 bases). With 0 bases removed from V and 5 bases from J, the gap between germline ends came to 15 bases. There are 16 residues in the CDR3. Germline V gene lookup returns CDR1 LNHNV and CDR2 YYDKDF (reference sequence).